This is a list of T cell receptor beta chains from one sample in a study of T cells in Graves' hyperthyroidism and ophthalmopathy. TCRdb recomputed calls from the multiplex PCR reads with MiXCR, one row per CDR3 protein. The sample contains a few hundred thousand distinct CDR3 sequences, 15% to 19% of which appear only once. Sequencing was carried out using blood. All receptors come from a woman in her twenties or thirties with Graves' hyperthyroidism. Each CDR3 is given with its conserved first and last residue. The size entry is marked missing in some rows and otherwise reads once, few, many or a size class.

V gene	J gene	clone size	CDR3 protein
TRBV12-3/TRBV12-4	TRBJ2-7	once	CASSSPGASYEQYF
TRBV13	TRBJ1-1	many	CASSRGRRTEAFF
TRBV6-4	TRBJ2-4	-	CASSYRVGNIQYF
TRBV5-6	TRBJ2-3	many	CASSLAGVMISDTQYF
TRBV19	TRBJ2-6	-	CASSRDIHPSGANVLTF
TRBV12-3/TRBV12-4	TRBJ2-7	-	CASSPLLRRETYEQYF
TRBV6-1	TRBJ2-3	many	CASSSQGYTDTQYF
TRBV11-2	TRBJ1-5	many	CASSLEASNQPQHF
TRBV30	TRBJ1-6	-	CALTTGNNSPLHF
TRBV20-1	TRBJ2-5	-	CSARRVGQGGETQYF
TRBV27	TRBJ2-1	many	CASSPGTSGDNEQFF
TRBV12-3/TRBV12-4	TRBJ1-4	few	CASRIQGEWEKLFF
TRBV28	TRBJ2-7	many	CASSPRGRSYEQYF
TRBV19	TRBJ2-3	-	CASSIEQGLAGRDTQYF
TRBV24-1	TRBJ2-3	-	CATSDFSGANRDTQYF
TRBV5-6	TRBJ2-7	-	CASRGLHRETEDTYEQYF
TRBV12-3/TRBV12-4	TRBJ1-1	many	CASSLNEVGATEAFF
TRBV10-1	TRBJ2-1	many	CASSGLAGGPSSYNEQFF
TRBV6-1	TRBJ2-7	many	CASSTTPGPGEQYF
TRBV20-1	TRBJ2-1	many	CSARDERLAGVRPYNEQFF
TRBV12-3/TRBV12-4	TRBJ1-2	many	CASSSYWGGGPNYGYTF
TRBV11-2	TRBJ2-1	many	CASSFWGRDPLYNEQFF
TRBV11-2	TRBJ1-2	-	CASSLSGAANYGYTF
TRBV7-2	TRBJ2-3	many	CASSSRGQGDTQYF
TRBV9	TRBJ2-7	-	CASSTLPGPLPNEQYF
TRBV10-3	TRBJ2-1	many	CAISGTSSEQFF
TRBV27	TRBJ2-7	-	CASSGMPGGEQYF
TRBV9	TRBJ2-1	-	CASSDNWDEQFF
TRBV7-2	TRBJ2-7	many	CASSFGTGETYEQYF
TRBV5-4	TRBJ1-4	-	CASSPTVATNEKLFF
TRBV6-2/TRBV6-3	TRBJ2-7	-	CASSRTSSSIYEQYF
TRBV12-3/TRBV12-4	TRBJ2-3	many	CASTSRSTDTQYF
TRBV6-2/TRBV6-3	TRBJ2-7	-	CASRPRTSGRYEQYF
TRBV20-1	TRBJ2-1	many	CSARSVSGTSTYNEQFF
TRBV7-9	TRBJ2-4	few	CASSSSSIQYF
TRBV6-2/TRBV6-3	TRBJ2-5	-	CASSYFGQKETQYF
TRBV5-1	TRBJ2-1	many	CASSLVAVAGYNEQFF
TRBV28	TRBJ2-7	many	CASINRDRVGEQYF
TRBV29-1	TRBJ2-2	-	CSVQGSGGELFF
TRBV29-1	TRBJ2-5	many	CSVAAGQETQYF
TRBV3-1	TRBJ1-3	-	CASSQDMTPGNTIYF
TRBV2	TRBJ1-5	many	CASRLDRGNQPQHF
TRBV6-1	TRBJ1-2	many	CASSRAGFDGYTF
TRBV27	TRBJ1-1	many	CASSPGTGSEAFF
TRBV7-2	TRBJ2-5	many	CASSLQLGVQETQYF
TRBV11-2	TRBJ2-1	many	CASRGRGPYNEQFF
TRBV15	TRBJ2-5	few	CATSTGRGLNQETQYF
TRBV20-1	TRBJ2-7	many	CSASSGSSYEQYF
TRBV30	TRBJ2-3	few	CAYVPGSKADTQYF
TRBV12-3/TRBV12-4	TRBJ2-7	many	CASTEHRGHPNEQYF
TRBV20-1	TRBJ2-7	many	CSARNTGGILGEQYF
TRBV19	TRBJ1-3	few	CASSTDGGSGNTIYF
TRBV18	TRBJ2-5	many	CACSRQQETQYF
TRBV28	TRBJ2-4	-	CASSSQNAPAPRGTGIQYF
TRBV7-9	TRBJ1-2	few	CASSPTGGAIYGYTF
TRBV20-1	TRBJ2-7	many	CSAREWKSYEQYF
TRBV28	TRBJ2-3	many	CASSFQRDYTDTQYF